This paragraph covers one TCR beta chain sequence. Every one of the patients relapsed after autologous stem cell transplantation (brentuximab vedotin exposure was variable). The germline V gene has CDR1 WSHSY and CDR2 SAAADI. Trimming shortened V by 0 bases and J by 1 base, and 22 bases separated the two germline ends. The CDR3 spans 20 residues. These data are taken from a study of PD-1 blockade in classical Hodgkin lymphoma. Sequencing was performed with immunoSEQ multiplex PCR; in TCRdb, only in-frame clones are kept and a portion is missing. The table records tens of thousands of clones, just over 90% of them present only once.

The sample was peripheral blood mononuclear cells (PBMCs), taken at baseline. This chain uses TRBV10-2 with TRBJ1-5, with a tentative D call TRBD1 (6 bases). The clonotype comes from a human donor with classical Hodgkin lymphoma. CDR3 sequence reads: CASSESWAGVGGLSNQPQHF. CDR3 coding DNA: TGCGCCAGCAGTGAGTCTTGGGCAGGGGTGGGGGGTTTAAGCAATCAGCCCCAGCATTTT.